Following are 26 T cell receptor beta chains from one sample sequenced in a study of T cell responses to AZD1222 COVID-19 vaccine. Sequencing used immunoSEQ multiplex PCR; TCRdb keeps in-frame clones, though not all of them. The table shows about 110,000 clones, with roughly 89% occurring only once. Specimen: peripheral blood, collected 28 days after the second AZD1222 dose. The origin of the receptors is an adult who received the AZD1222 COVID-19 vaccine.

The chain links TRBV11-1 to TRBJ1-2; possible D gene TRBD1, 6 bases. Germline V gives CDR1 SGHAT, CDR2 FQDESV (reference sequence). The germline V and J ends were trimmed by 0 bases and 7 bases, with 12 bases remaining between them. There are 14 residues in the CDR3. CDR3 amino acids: CASSLASGAGGYTF. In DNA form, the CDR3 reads TGTGCCAGCAGCTTAGCATCGGGGGCCGGTGGCTACACCTTC.

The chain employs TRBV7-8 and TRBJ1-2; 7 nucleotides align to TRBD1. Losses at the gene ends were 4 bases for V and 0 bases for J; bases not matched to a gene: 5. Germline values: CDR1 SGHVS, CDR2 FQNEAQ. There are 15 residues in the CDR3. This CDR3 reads CASSYDRDPNYGYTF. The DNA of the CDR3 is TGTGCCAGCAGCTACGACAGGGATCCTAACTATGGCTACACCTTC.

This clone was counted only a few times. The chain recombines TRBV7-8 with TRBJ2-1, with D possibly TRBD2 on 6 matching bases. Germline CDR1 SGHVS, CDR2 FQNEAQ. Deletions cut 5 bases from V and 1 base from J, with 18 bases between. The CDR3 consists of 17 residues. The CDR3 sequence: CASSPRRVGASYNEQFF. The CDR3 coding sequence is TGTGCCAGCAGCCCCCGGAGGGTGGGAGCTTCCTACAATGAGCAGTTCTTC.

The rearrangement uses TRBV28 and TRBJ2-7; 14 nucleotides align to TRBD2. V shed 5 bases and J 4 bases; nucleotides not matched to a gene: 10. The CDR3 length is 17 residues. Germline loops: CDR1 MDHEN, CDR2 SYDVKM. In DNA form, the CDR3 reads TGTGCCAGCAGTCCCACTGGGACTAGCGGGAGTTCATACGAGCAGTACTTC. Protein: CASSPTGTSGSSYEQYF.

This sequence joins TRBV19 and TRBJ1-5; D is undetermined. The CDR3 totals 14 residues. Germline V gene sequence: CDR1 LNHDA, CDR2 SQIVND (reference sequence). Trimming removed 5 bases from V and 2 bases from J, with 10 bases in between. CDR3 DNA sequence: TGTGCCAGTAGTCGGCAAGCAGGCAATCAGCCCCAGCATTTT. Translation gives CASSRQAGNQPQHF.

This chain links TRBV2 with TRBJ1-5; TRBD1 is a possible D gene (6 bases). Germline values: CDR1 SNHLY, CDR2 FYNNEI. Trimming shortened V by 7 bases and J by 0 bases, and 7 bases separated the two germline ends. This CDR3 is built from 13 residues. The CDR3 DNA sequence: TGTGCCAGCACAGGGGATAGCAATCAGCCCCAGCATTTT. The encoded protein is CASTGDSNQPQHF.

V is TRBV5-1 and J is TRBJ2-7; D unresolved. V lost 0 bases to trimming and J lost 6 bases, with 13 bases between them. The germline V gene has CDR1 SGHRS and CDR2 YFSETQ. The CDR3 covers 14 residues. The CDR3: CASSLARGPPEQYF. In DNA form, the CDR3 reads TGCGCCAGCAGCTTGGCCCGAGGCCCCCCCGAGCAGTACTTC.

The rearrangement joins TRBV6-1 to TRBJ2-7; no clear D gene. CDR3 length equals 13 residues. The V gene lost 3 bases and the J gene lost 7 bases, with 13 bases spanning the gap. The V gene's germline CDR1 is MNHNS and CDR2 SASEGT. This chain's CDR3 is CASSDLKGPEQYF. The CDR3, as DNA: TGTGCCAGCAGTGATTTGAAGGGTCCGGAGCAGTACTTC.

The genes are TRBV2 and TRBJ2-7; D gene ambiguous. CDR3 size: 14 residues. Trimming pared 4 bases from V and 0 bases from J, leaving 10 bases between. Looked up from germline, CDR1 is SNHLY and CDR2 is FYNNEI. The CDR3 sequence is CASSGRTNSYEQYF. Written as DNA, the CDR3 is TGTGCCAGCAGTGGGCGGACCAACTCCTACGAGCAGTACTTC.

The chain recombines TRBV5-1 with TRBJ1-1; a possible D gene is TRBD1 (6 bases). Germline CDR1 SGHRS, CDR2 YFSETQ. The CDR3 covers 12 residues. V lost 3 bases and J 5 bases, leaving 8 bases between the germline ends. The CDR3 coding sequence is TGCGCCAGCAGCTCGGACAGTACTGAAGCTTTCTTT. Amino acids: CASSSDSTEAFF.

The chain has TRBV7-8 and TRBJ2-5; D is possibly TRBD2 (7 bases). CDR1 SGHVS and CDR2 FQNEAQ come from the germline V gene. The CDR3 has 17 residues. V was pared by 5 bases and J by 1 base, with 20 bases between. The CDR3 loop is CASSHPRRGQGQETQYF. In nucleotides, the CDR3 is TGTGCCAGCAGCCATCCGCGGCGGGGGCAAGGCCAAGAGACCCAGTACTTC. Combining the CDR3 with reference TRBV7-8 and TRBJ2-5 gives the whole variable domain GAGVSQSPRYKVAKRGQDVALRCDPISGHVSLFWYQQALGQGPEFLTYFQNEAQLDKSGLPSDRFFAERPEGSVSTLKIQRTQQEDSAVYLCASSHPRRGQGQETQYFGPGTRLLVL.

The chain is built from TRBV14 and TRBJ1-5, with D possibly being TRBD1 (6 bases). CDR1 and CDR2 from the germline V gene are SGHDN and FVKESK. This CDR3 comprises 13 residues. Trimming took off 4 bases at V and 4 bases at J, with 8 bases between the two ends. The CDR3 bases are TGTGCCAGCAGCCCTGGGACAAATCAGCCCCAGCATTTT. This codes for CASSPGTNQPQHF.

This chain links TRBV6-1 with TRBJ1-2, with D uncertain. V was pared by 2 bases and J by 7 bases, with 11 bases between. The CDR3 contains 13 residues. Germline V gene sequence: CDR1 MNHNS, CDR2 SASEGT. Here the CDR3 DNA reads TGTGCCAGCAGTGAATCGAGGGCTGGTGGCTACACCTTC. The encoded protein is CASSESRAGGYTF.

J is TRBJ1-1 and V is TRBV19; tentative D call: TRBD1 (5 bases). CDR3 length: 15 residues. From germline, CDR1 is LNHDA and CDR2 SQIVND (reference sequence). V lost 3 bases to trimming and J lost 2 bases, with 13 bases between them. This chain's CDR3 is CASSIIGAPNTEAFF. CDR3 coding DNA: TGTGCCAGTAGTATCATAGGGGCCCCCAACACTGAAGCTTTCTTT.

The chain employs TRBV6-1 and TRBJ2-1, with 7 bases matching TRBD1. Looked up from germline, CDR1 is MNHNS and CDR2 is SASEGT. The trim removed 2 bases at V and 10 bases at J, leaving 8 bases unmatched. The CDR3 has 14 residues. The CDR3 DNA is TGTGCCAGCAGTGAATCCACAGGGGCACTCGAGCAGTTCTTC. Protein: CASSESTGALEQFF.

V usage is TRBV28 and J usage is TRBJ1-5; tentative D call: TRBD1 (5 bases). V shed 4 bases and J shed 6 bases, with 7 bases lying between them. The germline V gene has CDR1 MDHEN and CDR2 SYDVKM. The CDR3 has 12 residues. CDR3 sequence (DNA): TGTGCCAGCAGTTCCCAGGGTCAGCCCCAGCATTTT. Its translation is CASSSQGQPQHF.

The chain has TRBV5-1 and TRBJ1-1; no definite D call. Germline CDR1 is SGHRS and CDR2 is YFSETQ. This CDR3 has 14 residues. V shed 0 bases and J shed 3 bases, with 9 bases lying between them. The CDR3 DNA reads TGCGCCAGCAGCTTGGGGCCTCGGGACACTGAAGCTTTCTTT. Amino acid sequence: CASSLGPRDTEAFF.

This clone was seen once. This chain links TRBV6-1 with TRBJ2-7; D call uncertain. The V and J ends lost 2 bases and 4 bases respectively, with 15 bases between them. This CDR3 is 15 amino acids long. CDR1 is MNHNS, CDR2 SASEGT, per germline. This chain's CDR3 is CASSEKVVREYEQYF. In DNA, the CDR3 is TGTGCCAGCAGTGAAAAGGTTGTCCGAGAGTACGAGCAGTACTTC.

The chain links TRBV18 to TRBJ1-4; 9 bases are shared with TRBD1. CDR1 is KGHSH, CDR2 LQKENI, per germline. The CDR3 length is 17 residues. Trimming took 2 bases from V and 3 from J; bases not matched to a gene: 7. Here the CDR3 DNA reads TGTGCCAGCTCACCATTTACAGGGGGCGCATCTAATGAAAAACTGTTTTTT. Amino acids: CASSPFTGGASNEKLFF.

CDR3 in amino acids: CASLRGSYYGYTF. The CDR3 DNA reads as TGTGCCAGCCTAAGGGGCAGTTACTATGGCTACACCTTC. The chain combines TRBV6-5 with TRBJ1-2; tentatively, D is TRBD1 (5 bases). Germline lookup yields CDR1 MNHEY and CDR2 SVGAGI. V was clipped by 8 bases and J by 3 bases, with 13 bases between them. The CDR3 loop spans 13 amino acids.

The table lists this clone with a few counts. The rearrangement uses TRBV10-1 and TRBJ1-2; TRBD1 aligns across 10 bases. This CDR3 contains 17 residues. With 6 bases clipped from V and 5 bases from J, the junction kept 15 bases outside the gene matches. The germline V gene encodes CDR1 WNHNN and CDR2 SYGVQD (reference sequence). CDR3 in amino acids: CASSLVGTGEIGYGYTF. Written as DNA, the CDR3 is TGCGCCAGCAGCCTCGTGGGGACAGGGGAAATCGGGTATGGCTACACCTTC.

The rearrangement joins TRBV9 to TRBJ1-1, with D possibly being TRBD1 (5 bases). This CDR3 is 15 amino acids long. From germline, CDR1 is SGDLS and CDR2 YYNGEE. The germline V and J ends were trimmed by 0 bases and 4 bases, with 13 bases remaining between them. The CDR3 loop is CASSVALGAATEAFF. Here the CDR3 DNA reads TGTGCCAGCAGCGTAGCTCTAGGGGCGGCCACTGAAGCTTTCTTT. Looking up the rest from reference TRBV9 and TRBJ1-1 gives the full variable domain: DSGVTQTPKHLITATGQRVTLRCSPRSGDLSVYWYQQSLDQGLQFLIQYYNGEERAKGNILERFSAQQFPDLHSELNLSSLELGDSALYFCASSVALGAATEAFFGQGTRLTVV.

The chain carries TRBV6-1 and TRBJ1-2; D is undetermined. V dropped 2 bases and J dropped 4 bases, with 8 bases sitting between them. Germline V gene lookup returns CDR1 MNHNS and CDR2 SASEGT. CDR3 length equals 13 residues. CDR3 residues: CASSEFSTYGYTF. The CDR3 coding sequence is TGTGCCAGCAGTGAATTCTCGACCTATGGCTACACCTTC.

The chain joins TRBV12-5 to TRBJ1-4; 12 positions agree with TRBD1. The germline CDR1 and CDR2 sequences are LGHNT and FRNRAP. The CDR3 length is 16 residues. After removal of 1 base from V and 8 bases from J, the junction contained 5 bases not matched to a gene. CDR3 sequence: CASGLGLGTGGEKLFF. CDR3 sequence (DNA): TGTGCTAGTGGTTTGGGTCTCGGGACAGGGGGCGAAAAACTGTTTTTT. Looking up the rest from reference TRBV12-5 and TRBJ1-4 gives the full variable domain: DARVTQTPRHKVTEMGQEVTMRCQPILGHNTVFWYRQTMMQGLELLAYFRNRAPLDDSGMPKDRFSAEMPDATLATLKIQPSEPRDSAVYFCASGLGLGTGGEKLFFGSGTQLSVL.

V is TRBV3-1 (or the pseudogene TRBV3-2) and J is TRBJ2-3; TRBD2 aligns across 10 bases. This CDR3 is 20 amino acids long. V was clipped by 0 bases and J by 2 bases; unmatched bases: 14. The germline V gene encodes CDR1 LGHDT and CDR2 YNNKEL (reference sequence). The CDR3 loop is CASSQDFRSGRAVDTDTQYF. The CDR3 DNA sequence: TGTGCCAGCAGCCAAGATTTCAGAAGCGGGAGGGCCGTCGACACAGATACGCAGTATTTT.

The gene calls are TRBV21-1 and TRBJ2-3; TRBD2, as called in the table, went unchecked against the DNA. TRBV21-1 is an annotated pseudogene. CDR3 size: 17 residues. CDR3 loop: CASSKETAGGEGDTQYF. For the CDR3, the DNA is TGTGCCAGCAGCAAAGAAACAGCGGGAGGGGAAGGAGATACGCAGTATTTT.